This T cell receptor (beta chain) was documented in a study of blood T cell repertoires in COVID-19. Germline CDR1 is GTSNPN and CDR2 is SVGIG (reference sequence). Trimming removed 0 bases from V and 10 bases from J, with 13 bases in between. The CDR3 consists of 14 residues. TCRdb's copy holds only in-frame clones and misses some; the assay was immunoSEQ multiplex PCR. The sample carries 260,000 or so clones, about four fifths recorded once. The chain couples TRBV30 to TRBJ1-6; no clear D. The material sequenced was peripheral blood. The sequence came from a woman of 80 years or more with COVID-19, enrolled during active disease. The CDR3 is CAWSVGSWQSPLHF. The CDR3 nucleotides are TGTGCCTGGAGTGTGGGGAGTTGGCAGTCACCCCTCCACTTT. The full variable domain, in which reference TRBV30 and TRBJ1-6 provide the parts outside the CDR3, is SQTIHQWPATLVQPVGSPLSLECTVEGTSNPNLYWYRQAAGRGLQLLFYSVGIGQISSEVPQNLSASRPQDRQFILSSKKLLLSDSGFYLCAWSVGSWQSPLHFGNGTRLTVT.